Listed below are T cell receptor beta chains from one sample, sequenced in a study of cytomegalovirus exposure and HLA in healthy donors. The method was immunoSEQ multiplex PCR; TCRdb's version includes in-frame clones alone and lacks a portion of them. The table lists approximately 140,000 clones, roughly 81% of them singletons. The sequenced sample consisted of PBMCs. These receptors originate from a female donor in good health and CMV-seronegative. Each CDR3 is given with its conserved first and last residue. D genes are given only for firm matches.

TRBJ1-4	TRBD1	TRBV9	CASSPSSQGAYEKLFF	TGTGCCAGCAGCCCGAGTTCACAGGGGGCATATGAAAAACTGTTTTTT
TRBJ2-7	TRBD2	TRBV12-5	CASAQGSGSDEQYF	TGTGCTAGTGCCCAGGGTAGCGGGTCCGACGAGCAGTACTTC
TRBJ2-1	TRBD2	TRBV29-1	CSVDPVQAGGPDNEQFF	TGCAGCGTGGACCCCGTGCAAGCGGGGGGGCCTGACAATGAGCAGTTCTTC
TRBJ2-2	NA	TRBV27	CASSFAGTGELFF	TGTGCCAGCAGTTTCGCCGGCACCGGGGAGCTGTTTTTT
TRBJ1-3	TRBD1	TRBV9	CASSVAQGADTIYF	TGTGCCAGCAGCGTAGCACAGGGGGCGGACACCATATATTTT
TRBJ2-7	TRBD2	TRBV9	CASSVGLKRGNHYEQYF	TGTGCCAGCAGCGTAGGATTGAAGCGGGGGAACCACTACGAGCAGTACTTC
TRBJ2-7	NA	TRBV7-9	CASSLGVRASAGPAYEQYF	TGTGCCAGCAGCTTAGGAGTACGTGCGTCGGCAGGCCCAGCCTACGAGCAGTACTTC
TRBJ2-2	NA	TRBV11-3	CASSPTLHGELFF	TGTGCCAGCAGCCCGACTCTCCACGGGGAGCTGTTTTTT
TRBJ2-3	TRBD1	TRBV5-8	CASSLDRGTDTQYF	TGTGCCAGCAGCTTGGACAGGGGTACAGATACGCAGTATTTT
TRBJ1-1	NA	TRBV19	CASKVGRGSAEAFF	TGTGCCAGTAAGGTGGGCAGGGGATCGGCTGAAGCTTTCTTT
TRBJ1-5	NA	TRBV29-1	CSVAVGLSNQPQHF	TGCAGCGTCGCTGTGGGGCTGAGCAATCAGCCCCAGCATTTT
TRBJ1-6	NA	TRBV25-1	CASSPQGRNSPLHF	TGTGCCAGCAGTCCCCAGGGAAGGAATTCACCCCTCCACTTT
TRBJ1-3	NA	TRBV9	CASSPSLAAAKENTIYF	TGTGCCAGCAGCCCTTCCCTGGCAGCAGCGAAGGAAAACACCATATATTTT